This is a list of T cell receptor beta chains from one sample in a study of cytomegalovirus exposure and HLA in healthy donors. Data came from immunoSEQ multiplex PCR; TCRdb stores just in-frame clones and leaves some out. The sample comprises around 84,000 clones, approximately 80% of which are singletons, and around 15% rests with the top ten. What was sequenced was PBMCs. Receptors were obtained from a human donor in good health. Both conserved end residues are part of each CDR3. The D gene is left open where the match is weak. The size of a clone is reported for some rows only, either as once, few or many, or as a class for expanded clones.

clone size,CDR3 length,V gene,D gene,J gene,CDR3 protein,CDR3 DNA
NA,18,TRBV9,NA,TRBJ1-2,CASSVATGEGGTGYGYTF,TGTGCCAGCAGCGTAGCTACGGGGGAGGGCGGGACCGGCTATGGCTACACCTTC
once,14,TRBV11-3,NA,TRBJ2-7,CASSEGGGHYEQYF,TGTGCCAGCAGTGAAGGGGGGGGCCATTACGAGCAGTACTTC
few,12,TRBV30,NA,TRBJ1-1,CAWSRVNTEAFF,TGTGCCTGGAGTCGTGTGAACACTGAAGCTTTCTTT
NA,14,TRBV4-1,NA,TRBJ1-2,CAKMAGRWIYGYTF,TGCGCCAAAATGGCAGGCAGATGGATCTATGGCTACACCTTC
few,16,TRBV14,TRBD1,TRBJ2-1,CASSQDPGQGDNEQFF,TGTGCCAGCAGCCAAGATCCCGGGCAGGGGGACAATGAGCAGTTCTTC
NA,13,TRBV10-3,TRBD1,TRBJ2-5,CAIMQGAGETQYF,TGTGCCATCATGCAGGGGGCCGGGGAGACCCAGTACTTC
NA,14,TRBV6-5,NA,TRBJ2-3,CASSYGARWDTQYF,TGTGCCAGCAGTTACGGGGCCCGATGGGATACGCAGTATTTT
once,13,TRBV14,NA,TRBJ1-2,CASSSGVIYGYTF,TGTGCCAGCAGCAGCGGCGTAATATATGGCTACACCTTC
NA,14,TRBV25-1,NA,TRBJ2-7,CASSKGLSLGEQYF,TGTGCCAGCAGTAAGGGACTGTCTCTTGGGGAGCAGTACTTC
NA,15,TRBV7-9,NA,TRBJ1-4,CASSLGGFGYEKLFF,TGTGCCAGCAGCTTAGGCGGCTTTGGGTATGAAAAACTGTTTTTT
once,15,TRBV7-2,NA,TRBJ1-6,CASSLVGGVKSPLHF,TGTGCCAGCAGCTTAGTCGGAGGGGTAAAGAGTCCCCTCCACTTT
few,15,TRBV11-3,NA,TRBJ1-4,CASSLTGPRGEKLFF,TGTGCCAGCAGCCTTACCGGGCCTCGGGGTGAAAAACTGTTTTTT
once,14,TRBV30,NA,TRBJ2-1,CAWSPYQPGGEQFF,TGTGCCTGGAGTCCATACCAGCCAGGTGGTGAGCAGTTCTTC
NA,16,TRBV14,NA,TRBJ2-7,CASSQRGGLSSYEQYF,TGTGCCAGCAGCCAAAGAGGGGGTCTAAGCTCCTACGAGCAGTACTTC
NA,13,TRBV9,NA,TRBJ1-1,CASSVATGTEAFF,TGTGCCAGCAGCGTAGCAACAGGGACTGAAGCTTTCTTT
few,14,TRBV27,NA,TRBJ2-7,CASSLLGGPYEQYF,TGTGCCAGCAGTTTATTGGGGGGGCCTTACGAGCAGTACTTC
NA,15,TRBV12-5,NA,TRBJ2-1,CASADEYSLTDEQFF,TGTGCTAGTGCCGACGAATACAGCCTAACGGATGAGCAGTTCTTC
NA,15,TRBV18,TRBD2,TRBJ2-3,CASSPSGGSTDTQYF,TGTGCCAGCTCACCAAGCGGGGGCAGCACAGATACGCAGTATTTT